This entry lists 27 T cell receptor beta chains sequenced from one sample in a study of response to subunit inactivated influenza vaccine (dated by TCRdb to between 2017 and 2018). Library method: RT-PCR. TCRdb lists the instrument as Illumina HiSeq 2500. TCRdb trimmed public reads at Q25 via fastp, called clones via MiXCR and kept in-frame beta chains. Records with the same CDR3 protein are collapsed into one entry carrying the most frequent genes and DNA. Present in this sample are under 550,000 distinct CDR3 sequences, about 8% of which were seen just once. Jointly, the top ten make up roughly 13% of the sample. The sample in question was PBMCs from blood, obtained less than 30 months after vaccination. Receptors originate from a man aged 50 to 69 who received an inactivated influenza vaccine. Donor details come from another sample of the same person, matched by shared clones.

This clonotype was seen ten or more times. The rearrangement links TRBV6-5 to TRBJ2-1, with 9 positions matching TRBD1. The CDR3 runs 15 residues. CDR1 and CDR2 (germline): MNHEY, SVGAGI. V lost 3 bases to trimming and J lost 4 bases; unmatched junction nucleotides: 4. The CDR3 nucleotides read TGTGCCAGCAGTTATAGGACAGGGGCGTACAATGAGCAGTTCTTC. Translation: CASSYRTGAYNEQFF.

This clonotype was found many times. The chain is built from TRBV7-2 and TRBJ2-3; 8 positions agree with TRBD2. With V trimmed by 0 bases and J by 0 bases, 8 bases remained unmatched. CDR1 is SGHTA and CDR2 is FQGNSA in the germline V gene. The CDR3 sequence is 18 residues long. The CDR3 nucleotides are TGTGCCAGCAGCTTAGCCGGGGCCAGCGGGGGAAGCACAGATACGCAGTATTTT. Translation gives CASSLAGASGGSTDTQYF.

This clonotype was counted between two and nine times. The chain joins TRBV10-3 to TRBJ2-2; 10 nucleotides match TRBD1. The J segment lost 5 bases and the V segment lost 4 bases, leaving 1 base of the junction unmatched. Germline V gene sequence: CDR1 ENHRY, CDR2 SYGVKD. This CDR3 is 14 amino acids long. CDR3 in amino acids: CAISGQGATGELFF. As DNA, the CDR3 is TGTGCCATCAGTGGACAGGGGGCAACCGGGGAGCTGTTTTTT.

This clonotype was observed a few times. The chain couples TRBV4-2 to TRBJ2-1, with TRBD2 matching 8 bases. The length of the CDR3 is 16 residues. Germline CDR1 and CDR2: LGHNA and YNFKEQ. Trimming at V came to 4 bases and at J to 1 base, leaving 6 bases not matched to a gene. The CDR3 DNA reads TGTGCCAGCAGCCTAGGACTAGCCGCATCCTACAATGAGCAGTTCTTC. Encoded protein: CASSLGLAASYNEQFF.

At least ten counts were recorded for this clonotype. The rearrangement joins TRBV7-8 to TRBJ2-7, with TRBD2 identical over 7 bases. In germline, CDR1 is SGHVS, CDR2 FQNEAQ. CDR3 length equals 11 residues. The V segment lost 8 bases and the J segment 6 bases; nucleotides outside the gene matches: 4. Here the CDR3 reads CASGLAGEQYF. DNA for the CDR3: TGTGCCAGCGGGTTAGCGGGCGAGCAGTACTTC.

The rearrangement joins TRBV20-1 to TRBJ2-5; tentative D call: TRBD2 (6 bases). CDR3 size: 12 residues. Germline-derived CDR1 and CDR2 are DFQATT and SNEGSKA (reference sequence). V was shortened by 3 bases and J by 4 bases, with 9 bases between the two germline ends. The chain's CDR3 is CSARTSGETQYF. DNA for the CDR3: TGCAGTGCTAGGACTAGTGGAGAGACCCAGTACTTC.

The V call is TRBV9, the J call TRBJ1-3; no reliable D call. Germline CDR1 SGDLS, CDR2 YYNGEE. V lost 4 bases, J lost 0 bases, and 8 bases lay in between. This CDR3 spans 14 amino acids. CDR3 coding DNA: TGTGCCAGCAGCATAAGCTTCTCTGGAAACACCATATATTTT. It translates to CASSISFSGNTIYF.

The V gene is TRBV12-3 or TRBV12-4, the J gene TRBJ2-5; a possible D gene is TRBD1 (5 bases). The germline V and J ends were trimmed by 2 bases and 4 bases, with 11 bases remaining between them. The CDR3 loop spans 14 amino acids. CDR3 nucleotides: TGTGCCAGCAGTTTATCCCAGGGTCTAGAGACCCAGTACTTC. This codes for CASSLSQGLETQYF.

The J gene is TRBJ2-2, the V gene TRBV7-8; no clear D. V was clipped by 0 bases and J by 6 bases, with 14 bases between them. This CDR3 region has 16 residues. Germline lookup yields CDR1 SGHVS and CDR2 FQNEAQ. CDR3 loop: CASSLARRQRAGELFF. The CDR3 DNA reads TGTGCCAGCAGCTTAGCGCGGAGACAAAGGGCCGGGGAGCTGTTTTTT.

This clonotype has only one observation. The chain has TRBV20-1 and TRBJ2-2, with TRBD1 matching 8 bases. Germline V CDR1 and CDR2: DFQATT, SNEGSKA (reference sequence). Germline trimming cut 8 bases from V and 4 bases from J; bases unmatched to any gene: 9. The CDR3 is 14 residues long. Here the CDR3 DNA reads TGCAGTTGGGGCCAGGGGGCGGGCACCGGGGAGCTGTTTTTT. Protein sequence: CSWGQGAGTGELFF.

This clonotype was found many times. This rearrangement joins TRBV20-1 to TRBJ1-1; D is possibly TRBD1 (5 bases). CDR1 and CDR2 (germline): DFQATT, SNEGSKA (reference sequence). This CDR3 spans 13 amino acids. The V and J ends lost 3 bases and 1 base respectively, with 9 bases between them. DNA for the CDR3: TGCAGTGCTAGCCAGGGCTCGAACACTGAAGCTTTCTTT. Its protein is CSASQGSNTEAFF.

The chain uses TRBV29-1 and TRBJ2-1, with D possibly matching TRBD1 (6 bases). V was shortened by 7 bases and J by 10 bases, with 14 bases between the two germline ends. The CDR3 has 11 residues. Germline lookup yields CDR1 SQVTM and CDR2 ANQGSEA. CDR3 sequence: CSGVRGNEQFF. DNA for the CDR3: TGCAGCGGGGTGAGGGGGAACGAGCAGTTCTTC.

There are a few counts of this clonotype. V gene TRBV5-6 combines with J gene TRBJ2-6; possibly TRBD1 or TRBD2 for D (6 bases each). From germline, CDR1 is SGHDT and CDR2 YYEEEE. The CDR3 covers 18 residues. Trimming removed 4 bases at V and 1 base at J, with 18 bases between. The CDR3, as DNA: TGTGCCAGCAGCAACCTACAGGGCGGGGTGTCTGGGGCCAACGTCCTGACTTTC. Translating gives CASSNLQGGVSGANVLTF. Variable domain in full (rest from reference TRBV5-6 and TRBJ2-6): DAGVTQSPTHLIKTRGQQVTLRCSPKSGHDTVSWYQQALGQGPQFIFQYYEEEERQRGNFPDRFSGHQFPNYSSELNVNALLLGDSALYLCASSNLQGGVSGANVLTFGAGSRLTVL.

The chain joins TRBV25-1 to TRBJ1-2; possibly TRBD1 for D (6 bases). CDR3 length equals 13 residues. Germline values: CDR1 MGHDK, CDR2 SYGVNS. Trimming pared 5 bases from V and 8 bases from J, leaving 15 bases between. As DNA, the CDR3 is TGTGCCAGCAGTACCTGGGACATCGAGGGCTACACCTTC. Translation gives CASSTWDIEGYTF.

This clonotype was counted many times. The chain combines TRBV20-1 with TRBJ2-5, with TRBD2 matching 8 bases. CDR3 length: 12 residues. Germline V CDR1 and CDR2: DFQATT, SNEGSKA (reference sequence). V gave up 6 bases and J gave up 5 bases; unmatched junction bases: 5. For the CDR3, the DNA is TGCAGTGCAACTAGCGGTTGGGAGACCCAGTACTTC. Amino acid sequence: CSATSGWETQYF.

There are many counts of this clonotype. This rearrangement joins TRBV5-1 to TRBJ1-2; maybe TRBD1 (5 bases). V gave up 4 bases and J gave up 5 bases, with 12 bases separating them. The CDR3 is made up of 13 amino acids. Germline loops: CDR1 SGHRS, CDR2 YFSETQ. CDR3 sequence: CASSRGEGYGYTF. In DNA, the CDR3 is TGCGCCAGCAGCCGGGGGGAAGGTTATGGCTACACCTTC.

This clonotype was detected many times. The V call is TRBV7-9, the J call TRBJ2-2; D is undetermined. The germline V gene encodes CDR1 SEHNR and CDR2 FQNEAQ (reference sequence). The CDR3 runs 16 residues. The ends were cut back, 5 bases at V and 3 bases at J, with 16 bases in the middle. For the CDR3, the DNA is TGTGCCAGCAGCAACGGTCTATACGGCGACACCGGGGAGCTGTTTTTT. Amino acid sequence: CASSNGLYGDTGELFF.

This clonotype was observed a few times. The chain joins TRBV10-3 to TRBJ2-1, with 13 bases fitting TRBD2. V lost 3 bases and J lost 3; bases outside the gene matches: 2. CDR3 length equals 16 residues. The germline CDR1 and CDR2 sequences are ENHRY and SYGVKD. CDR3 region: CAISDRLAGGYNEQFF. The DNA of the CDR3 is TGTGCCATCAGTGACCGACTAGCGGGAGGCTACAATGAGCAGTTCTTC.

V is TRBV7-9 and J is TRBJ2-1, with TRBD1 as a possible D gene (5 bases). The germline V and J ends were trimmed by 5 bases and 9 bases, with 11 bases remaining between them. The CDR3 spans 12 residues. Germline values: CDR1 SEHNR, CDR2 FQNEAQ (reference sequence). The CDR3, as DNA: TGTGCCAGCAGCCGTGGAAGGGGTGAGCAGTTCTTC. The encoded protein is CASSRGRGEQFF.

This clonotype has ten or more counts. The chain combines TRBV27 with TRBJ2-7, with a weak D call TRBD1 (6 bases). V was clipped by 5 bases and J by 1 base, with 12 bases between them. This CDR3 contains 14 residues. Germline V gives CDR1 MNHEY, CDR2 SMNVEV (reference sequence). CDR3 DNA: TGTGCCAGCAGTGCCAGGGGCAGTTCCTACGAGCAGTACTTC. It translates to CASSARGSSYEQYF.

The V and J genes are TRBV7-9 and TRBJ2-3, with D possibly TRBD2 on 5 matching bases. Germline V gene data show CDR1 as SEHNR and CDR2 as FQNEAQ (reference sequence). Trimming cost V 11 bases and J 3 bases, with 18 bases left between them. The CDR3 runs 14 residues. The CDR3 sequence is CAVSLDSGTDTQYF. In DNA form, the CDR3 reads TGTGCCGTCTCATTGGATTCGGGGACAGATACGCAGTATTTT.

Many counts were recorded for this clonotype. The chain combines TRBV11-2 with TRBJ1-6, with TRBD1 matching 7 bases. Germline V gives CDR1 SGHAT, CDR2 FQNNGV. V lost 1 base to trimming and J lost 0 bases; unmatched junction nucleotides: 9. This CDR3 is built from 19 residues. CDR3: CASSLGGTGVASYNSPLHF. CDR3 nucleotides: TGTGCCAGCAGCTTAGGAGGAACAGGGGTGGCCTCCTATAATTCACCCCTCCACTTT.

This clonotype was seen only a few times. The V and J genes are TRBV6-1 and TRBJ2-5, with 12 bases identical to TRBD2. The CDR3 totals 15 residues. Per germline, CDR1 MNHNS and CDR2 SASEGT. The trim removed 8 bases at V and 5 bases at J, leaving 9 bases unmatched. The CDR3 coding sequence is TGTGCCAGCGGCAGACTAGCGGGAGATGCGGAGACCCAGTACTTC. It yields the protein CASGRLAGDAETQYF.

V is TRBV18 and J is TRBJ1-3; D might be TRBD1 (6 bases). V was cut by 3 bases and J by 4 bases, with 19 bases left in between. The CDR3 sequence is 17 residues long. Looked up from germline, CDR1 is KGHSH and CDR2 is LQKENI. The CDR3 sequence is CASSPSYRGRLGNTIYF. The CDR3 region has the DNA TGTGCCAGCTCACCCTCGTACCGGGGGCGCCTCGGAAACACCATATATTTT.

This clonotype was observed at least ten times. The chain joins TRBV5-1 to TRBJ1-1, with 7 bases that match TRBD1. From germline, CDR1 is SGHRS and CDR2 YFSETQ. After removal of 2 bases from V and 8 bases from J, the junction contained 3 bases not matched to a gene. The CDR3 sequence is 12 residues long. The CDR3 region has the DNA TGCGCCAGCAGCTTTACAGGGGCCGAAGCTTTCTTT. As protein: CASSFTGAEAFF.

The chain links TRBV5-1 to TRBJ2-2; no definite D call. V lost 0 bases to trimming and J lost 0 bases, with 18 bases between them. The CDR3 loop spans 19 amino acids. CDR1 and CDR2 from the germline V gene are SGHRS and YFSETQ. In nucleotides, the CDR3 is TGCGCCAGCAGCTTGGCGTTCCTGGACGGCCCAACGAACACCGGGGAGCTGTTTTTT. Its protein product is CASSLAFLDGPTNTGELFF.

This clonotype came up a few times. The chain has TRBV6-1 and TRBJ2-7, with 8 positions matching TRBD1. The CDR3 totals 17 residues. V dropped 6 bases and J dropped 2; count of bases not matched to a gene: 15. Per the germline V gene, CDR1 is MNHNS and CDR2 is SASEGT. The CDR3 loop reads CASSFTHKNRGAYEQYF. The CDR3, as DNA: TGTGCCAGCAGCTTTACCCACAAGAACAGGGGGGCCTACGAGCAGTACTTC.